This T cell receptor beta chain derives from a study of beta chain features in type 1 diabetes (dated by TCRdb to between 2018 and 2020). In the study overall: Mean age, gender distribution, total cell number and subset yield did not differ between patients and healthy donors. Whereas all 30 or so donors provided naive and central memory subsets, regulatory and stem cell-like memory subsets were isolated from just 8 patients and roughly eight healthy donors. A total of roughly 98,000,000 sorted cells were examined across all samples, and a strong correlation was observed between cell number per subset and RNA yield. In the study, recently diagnosed type 1 diabetes patients and matched healthy donors were compared on the TCRB repertoires of their sorted circulating CD4+ T cell subsets. Beyond this particular receptor, the publication reports: Fewer insertions and more nucleotide deletions at VDJ recombination sites were observed in patients with type 1 diabetes, implying thymic rearrangement abnormalities. Because the HLA sub-analyses included only small numbers of individuals, any influence of HLA type on TCRB rearrangement was left unresolved. A moderate but significant shortening of TCRB CDR3 length was observed in type 1 diabetes patients in all four CD4+ subsets. Shorter templates might be favored by PCR, yet because patient and control samples were amplified and corrected together, any such skew would affect both groups equally. Naive, central memory and regulatory TCRB repertoires appeared to be more alike among patients than among healthy donors. Sequencing cDNA rather than genomic DNA could over-represent highly expressing activated cells, although activation and CD3 levels did not differ between groups.

All of the isolated RNA was reverse transcribed with the High Capacity cDNA Reverse Transcription Kit, so expressed TCRB transcripts were sequenced. Deep immunoSEQ sequencing was performed on naive, central memory and regulatory T cell samples, with an average of about 3.6 million total reads per sample. After sorted cells were lysed in RLT buffer, RNA was extracted with DNase-treated RNeasy Micro or Mini kits, with the choice depending on cell number. To prevent cross-contamination, every cell subset was processed on its own, while patient and healthy donor samples were processed together. Using the immunoSEQ multiplex PCR, TCRB sequences were amplified from cDNA into 87-bp fragments spanning the CDR3 region. Sequencing of the amplicons was done on the Illumina HiSeq platform. The published analysis was carried out like this. PCR bias was corrected computationally using synthetic template baselines, and reads within Hamming distance 2 were collapsed, with unmergeable singletons discarded. By aligning reads against IMGT, V, D and J genes, CDR3 length, and insertions or deletions at six rearrangement sites were assigned. Clonotype counts were normalized to sorted cell number within each subset before computing true diversity and Gini coefficients with the tcR R package. The overlap coefficient, calculated on TCRB nucleotide sequences, was used to measure repertoire sharing. Out-of-frame TCRB sequences from naive cells were analyzed to stand in for the pre-selection repertoire. TCRdb limited this immuneACCESS table to in-frame rearrangements with V and J called. A share of clones is missing; checked studies link under half to unresolved V genes, and the rest is unexplained. That table gives V, J and clone size, and the DNA gave D and trimming. This sample lists hundreds of thousands of clones; 9.6% were detected once. Jointly, the top ten make up around 0.037% of the sample.

From each donor, a single peripheral blood sample of about 100 mL on average was drawn into heparinised tubes. A BD FACSAria II was used to sort naive, central memory, regulatory and stem cell-like memory CD4+ T cells with a panel that included CD45RO, CCR7, CD25, CD127, CD95 and CD27. Purity was above 95% for every sorted population. PBMCs were isolated immediately by Lymphoprep density gradient centrifugation and stained directly without culture. Samples were stained and sorted in pairs, with one healthy donor and one patient per experiment, so that batch effects were minimized. From its cysteine to its phenylalanine, the CDR3 spans 19 amino acids. CDR3 DNA only is kept here, 57 bases in frame from base 1. The germline V gene supplies CDR1 SGHRS and CDR2 YFSETQ. The germline V end is reduced by 3 bases and the J end by 0 bases; junction bases left unmatched: 11. Worth noting for this clone: This clone's antigen is unknown. No base quality values were provided; no much bigger clone lies one nucleotide off.

This chain is built from TRBV5-1 and TRBJ2-5, with 13 bases aligning to TRBD2. The clonotype was recovered from a woman between 18 and 29 years old in good health. Sequenced: naive CD4+ T cells from blood. The cell subset or site label on this specimen signifies: true naive CD4+ T cells. In nucleotide form, the sequence is TGCGCCAGCAGCTCTATCCGACTAGCGGGGGGACTAAACCAAGAGACCCAGTACTTC. Its protein product is CASSSIRLAGGLNQETQYF.